This T cell receptor beta chain was found in a study of blood T cell repertoires in COVID-19. About the research overall: From the United States, Italy and Spain came samples of acute and convalescent COVID-19. In each case, the material was cDNA or gDNA derived from T cells, B-cell-depleted T cells, or PBMCs.

Methods used by the authors: Counts of nucleated cells, estimated from reference gene primer amplification, were obtained. Libraries were prepared by immunoSEQ multiplex PCR; TCRdb keeps only in-frame clonotypes and omits some of them. V and J calls plus clone size are reproduced from that table; the DNA served to infer D and trimming. Of approximately 150,000 clones in the sample, 85% to 90% were seen once. It was during active infection that Seattle patients were enrolled and then longitudinally followed. Germline loops: CDR1 MDHEN, CDR2 SYDVKM. V lost 6 bases to trimming and J lost 2 bases; unmatched junction nucleotides: 6. This CDR3 has 15 amino acids.

The rearrangement uses TRBV28 and TRBJ2-7; 11 bases align to TRBD2. What was sequenced was peripheral blood. The origin of this receptor is a woman aged 80 or older with COVID-19, enrolled during active disease. CDR3 region: CASSPTSGGTYEQYF. CDR3 bases: TGTGCCAGCAGCCCCACTAGCGGGGGAACCTACGAGCAGTACTTC.